This TCR beta chain is drawn from a study of blood T cell repertoires in COVID-19. The method was immunoSEQ multiplex PCR; TCRdb's version includes in-frame clones alone and lacks a portion of them. The table shows under 200,000 clones, with around 86% occurring only once. This clone appeared a single time. The CDR3 has 15 residues. Germline CDR1 reads MRHNA; CDR2 reads SNTAGT. The trim removed 5 bases at V and 6 bases at J, leaving 7 bases unmatched. The TCR originated in a man aged 18-30 years with acute or convalescent COVID-19. Material: peripheral blood. V gene TRBV6-4 combines with J gene TRBJ1-5; 10 nucleotides match TRBD1. CDR3 in DNA: TGTGCCAGCAGTCCCGGGACAGGGGCGGGTCAGCCCCAGCATTTT. It encodes CASSPGTGAGQPQHF.